Included here is one T cell receptor (beta chain) sequence, with context. What it recognizes is unknown. Sequencing targeted expressed TCRB transcripts, as all isolated RNA had been reverse transcribed. Measured with immunoSEQ multiplex PCR; TCRdb has only the in-frame clones, and not every one. The sample lists roughly 220,000 clones, 16% occurring once. Every single donor gave one heparinised blood draw, and these averaged about 116 mL. These data originate in a study of beta chain features in type 1 diabetes. Study-wide results and caveats: Moderate yet significant TCRB CDR3 shortening was seen in Type 1 diabetes patients in all four CD4+ subsets. Sequencing the cDNA could make cells with high TCR expression show up more than they should.

The V gene's germline CDR1 is SQVTM and CDR2 ANQGSEA. V was cut by 2 bases and J by 1 base, with 8 bases left in between. The length of the CDR3 is 13 residues. This TCR derives from a man aged 25-45 years with type 1 diabetes. The chain is built from TRBV29-1 and TRBJ2-5, with unresolved D. The sequenced material came from naive CD4+ T cells from blood. CDR3 in amino acids: CSVEKHLQETQYF. DNA for the CDR3: TGCAGCGTTGAAAAGCATCTCCAAGAGACCCAGTACTTC.